The 3 T cell receptor beta chains given below trace back to one sample, sequenced in a study of T cell repertoires in cytomegalovirus infection. Via MiXCR, TCRdb re-called the reads, giving one row per CDR3 protein. In the table there are over 100,000 distinct CDR3 sequences, approximately 15% of which are singletons. Sequencing was carried out using PBMCs. The receptors derive from a human donor in good health (CMV status not recorded). Some clones in this sample may be carry-over from other donors' samples.

Here the CDR3 DNA reads TGTGCCAGCAGCTTGGGAGCGGGTTGGAACAATGAGCAGTTCTTC. This sequence encodes CASSLGAGWNNEQFF. The gene calls are TRBV5-6 and TRBJ2-1; a weak D match, TRBD2 (6 bases). Trimming removed 0 bases at V and 5 bases at J, with 12 bases between. The CDR3 runs 15 residues. Germline-derived CDR1 and CDR2 are SGHDT and YYEEEE.

The chain combines TRBV19 with TRBJ2-3, with 8 bases lining up with TRBD1. The CDR3 consists of 16 residues. The V gene end was trimmed by 8 bases and the J gene end by 4 bases; junction bases not matched to a gene: 14. The germline gives CDR1 LNHDA, CDR2 SQIVND (reference sequence). The chain's CDR3 is CASHMGGRGRPDTQYF. The CDR3, as DNA: TGTGCCAGTCATATGGGGGGCAGGGGGCGTCCAGATACGCAGTATTTT.

Only a few counts were recorded for this clonotype. The chain uses TRBV20-1 and TRBJ1-1, with TRBD1 as a possible D gene (5 bases). The CDR3 contains 15 residues. Germline V gene sequence: CDR1 DFQATT, CDR2 SNEGSKA (reference sequence). Trimming stripped 5 bases from V and 6 bases from J, with 22 bases between. The CDR3 DNA is TGCAGTGCTCTCCCCCCCGTCCTTCAGGGAGCTGAAGCTTTCTTT. Residues: CSALPPVLQGAEAFF.